A selection of T cell receptor beta chains follows, all from one sample in a study of neurological immune-mediated disorders. Each CDR3 protein gets one entry after TCRdb re-called the 5' RACE reads with MiXCR. The sample includes over 15,000 distinct CDR3 sequences, 27% seen only once; the top ten take 30% to 40%. The sample was PBMCs. These receptors all stem from a man between 50 and 59 years old with HTLV-1-associated myelopathy (HAM/TSP). Both conserved end residues are part of each CDR3. Each record gives: CDR3 protein, J gene, D gene, V gene. A D gene is named only where the DNA matches it firmly.

CDR3 protein: CALQGMGDTQYF
J gene: TRBJ2-3
D gene: TRBD1
V gene: TRBV30

CDR3 protein: CASSGDTEAFF
J gene: TRBJ1-1
D gene: -
V gene: TRBV25-1

CDR3 protein: CSARDSGELFF
J gene: TRBJ2-2
D gene: -
V gene: TRBV20-1

CDR3 protein: CASSLDAGSPIGANVLTF
J gene: TRBJ2-6
D gene: -
V gene: TRBV5-1

CDR3 protein: CASSGGGGYTF
J gene: TRBJ1-2
D gene: -
V gene: TRBV12-3/TRBV12-4

CDR3 protein: CANSHPQGPRTGELFF
J gene: TRBJ2-2
D gene: -
V gene: TRBV5-6

CDR3 protein: CASSLFSTGELFF
J gene: TRBJ2-2
D gene: -
V gene: TRBV7-6

CDR3 protein: CASSVEGSGTGELFF
J gene: TRBJ2-2
D gene: -
V gene: TRBV9

CDR3 protein: CASSYPRTSGENEQFF
J gene: TRBJ2-1
D gene: TRBD2
V gene: TRBV5-1

CDR3 protein: CASSLVVAETQYF
J gene: TRBJ2-5
D gene: -
V gene: TRBV7-8

CDR3 protein: CASSQDLAGMGEQYF
J gene: TRBJ2-7
D gene: -
V gene: TRBV14

CDR3 protein: CASSPRGSSSYEQYF
J gene: TRBJ2-7
D gene: -
V gene: TRBV18

CDR3 protein: CASSSGTSGGPLLFF
J gene: TRBJ2-1
D gene: TRBD2
V gene: TRBV11-2

CDR3 protein: CASSQAGVGGNTIYF
J gene: TRBJ1-3
D gene: -
V gene: TRBV27

CDR3 protein: CASRTGLSGILNSPLHF
J gene: TRBJ1-6
D gene: -
V gene: TRBV28

CDR3 protein: CATSGRNYGYTF
J gene: TRBJ1-2
D gene: -
V gene: TRBV24-1

CDR3 protein: CASSLRLAGGTNEQFF
J gene: TRBJ2-1
D gene: TRBD2
V gene: TRBV7-9

CDR3 protein: CASSHRTGEATEAFF
J gene: TRBJ1-1
D gene: TRBD1
V gene: TRBV5-1

CDR3 protein: CSAATSGLREDIQYF
J gene: TRBJ2-4
D gene: TRBD2
V gene: TRBV20-1

CDR3 protein: CASSQGGSLETQYF
J gene: TRBJ2-5
D gene: -
V gene: TRBV4-2

CDR3 protein: CASSASGRSEQYF
J gene: TRBJ2-7
D gene: TRBD2
V gene: TRBV9

CDR3 protein: CASSPPFAGGYTF
J gene: TRBJ1-2
D gene: -
V gene: TRBV5-4

CDR3 protein: CASSLPPSNTDTQYF
J gene: TRBJ2-3
D gene: -
V gene: TRBV5-1

CDR3 protein: CSARDGGSNQPQHF
J gene: TRBJ1-5
D gene: -
V gene: TRBV20-1

CDR3 protein: CTSSDRHEQFF
J gene: TRBJ2-1
D gene: -
V gene: TRBV10-1

CDR3 protein: CASSFRTPSTDTQYF
J gene: TRBJ2-3
D gene: -
V gene: TRBV7-2

CDR3 protein: CASSLGQGASTEAFF
J gene: TRBJ1-1
D gene: TRBD1
V gene: TRBV7-6

CDR3 protein: CASSPRTGDTGELFF
J gene: TRBJ2-2
D gene: TRBD1
V gene: TRBV18

CDR3 protein: CASSWGSSGGGDTQYF
J gene: TRBJ2-3
D gene: TRBD2
V gene: TRBV5-6

CDR3 protein: CSAKGSSSYNSPLHF
J gene: TRBJ1-6
D gene: -
V gene: TRBV20-1

CDR3 protein: CSARLAGETQYF
J gene: TRBJ2-5
D gene: TRBD2
V gene: TRBV20-1

CDR3 protein: CASSLSPGHETQYF
J gene: TRBJ2-5
D gene: -
V gene: TRBV7-3

CDR3 protein: CASSSSLDGGSPLHF
J gene: TRBJ1-6
D gene: -
V gene: TRBV7-7

CDR3 protein: CASSLINEQFF
J gene: TRBJ2-1
D gene: -
V gene: TRBV7-8

CDR3 protein: CASSSDKFSDTQYF
J gene: TRBJ2-3
D gene: -
V gene: TRBV7-2

CDR3 protein: CASSQVGGETEAFF
J gene: TRBJ1-1
D gene: -
V gene: TRBV3-1

CDR3 protein: CSARDPGLAYEQYF
J gene: TRBJ2-7
D gene: -
V gene: TRBV20-1

CDR3 protein: CASSPRQGGTGELFF
J gene: TRBJ2-2
D gene: -
V gene: TRBV9

CDR3 protein: CASSLTGSRAYEQYF
J gene: TRBJ2-7
D gene: -
V gene: TRBV5-1

CDR3 protein: CSAHSLSGYTF
J gene: TRBJ1-2
D gene: -
V gene: TRBV20-1

CDR3 protein: CASSLASSGNNNSPLHF
J gene: TRBJ1-6
D gene: -
V gene: TRBV7-9

CDR3 protein: CATSESARSTGGSNQPQHF
J gene: TRBJ1-5
D gene: TRBD1
V gene: TRBV24-1

CDR3 protein: CASSLEGSGTGELFF
J gene: TRBJ2-2
D gene: -
V gene: TRBV7-7

CDR3 protein: CATSQTGLRAKNIQYF
J gene: TRBJ2-4
D gene: -
V gene: TRBV15

CDR3 protein: CASTLQGAGTGELFF
J gene: TRBJ2-2
D gene: TRBD1
V gene: TRBV7-2

CDR3 protein: CASKGQRTDTQYF
J gene: TRBJ2-3
D gene: TRBD1
V gene: TRBV7-9

CDR3 protein: CASSPPARVNTEAFF
J gene: TRBJ1-1
D gene: -
V gene: TRBV18

CDR3 protein: CASSLWGADGTDTQYF
J gene: TRBJ2-3
D gene: -
V gene: TRBV7-3

CDR3 protein: CASSVTSGGTNEQFF
J gene: TRBJ2-1
D gene: TRBD2
V gene: TRBV7-3

CDR3 protein: CASSQDPIRDNEQFF
J gene: TRBJ2-1
D gene: -
V gene: TRBV4-1

CDR3 protein: CASSLTGGSGNTIYF
J gene: TRBJ1-3
D gene: TRBD1
V gene: TRBV5-1

CDR3 protein: CASSPEARWGQPQHF
J gene: TRBJ1-5
D gene: -
V gene: TRBV7-2

CDR3 protein: CSVVYTEAFF
J gene: TRBJ1-1
D gene: -
V gene: TRBV29-1

CDR3 protein: CASSKDRPNEQFF
J gene: TRBJ2-1
D gene: TRBD1
V gene: TRBV5-1

CDR3 protein: CASSLGGAGELFF
J gene: TRBJ2-2
D gene: -
V gene: TRBV11-1

CDR3 protein: CSARALGQGLLSGYTF
J gene: TRBJ1-2
D gene: TRBD1
V gene: TRBV20-1

CDR3 protein: CASGKGGGRETQYF
J gene: TRBJ2-5
D gene: TRBD2
V gene: TRBV6-1